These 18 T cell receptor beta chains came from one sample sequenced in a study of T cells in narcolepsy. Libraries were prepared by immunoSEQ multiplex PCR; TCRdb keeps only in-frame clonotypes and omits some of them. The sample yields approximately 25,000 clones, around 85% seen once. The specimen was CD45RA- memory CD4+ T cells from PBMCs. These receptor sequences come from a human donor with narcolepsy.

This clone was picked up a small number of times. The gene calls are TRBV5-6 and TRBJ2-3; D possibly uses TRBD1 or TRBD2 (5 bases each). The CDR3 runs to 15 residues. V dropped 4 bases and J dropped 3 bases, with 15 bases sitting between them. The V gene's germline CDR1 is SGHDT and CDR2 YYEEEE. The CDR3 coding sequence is TGTGCCAGCAGCCTCAGGGAGTTCGGGACAGATACGCAGTATTTT. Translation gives CASSLREFGTDTQYF. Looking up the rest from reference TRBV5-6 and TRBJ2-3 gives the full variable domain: DAGVTQSPTHLIKTRGQQVTLRCSPKSGHDTVSWYQQALGQGPQFIFQYYEEEERQRGNFPDRFSGHQFPNYSSELNVNALLLGDSALYLCASSLREFGTDTQYFGPGTRLTVL.

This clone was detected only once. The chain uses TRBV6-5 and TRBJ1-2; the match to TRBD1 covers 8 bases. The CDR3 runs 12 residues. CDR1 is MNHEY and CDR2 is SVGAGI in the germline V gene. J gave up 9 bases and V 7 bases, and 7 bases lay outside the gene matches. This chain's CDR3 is CASTLDRGRYTF. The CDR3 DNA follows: TGTGCCAGCACTTTAGACAGGGGCCGCTACACCTTC.

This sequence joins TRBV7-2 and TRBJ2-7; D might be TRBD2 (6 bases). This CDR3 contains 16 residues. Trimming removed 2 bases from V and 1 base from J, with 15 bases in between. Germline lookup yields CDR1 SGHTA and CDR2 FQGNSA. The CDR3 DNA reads TGTGCCAGCAGCTTAAGGACGGGAGCTACTTCCTACGAGCAGTACTTC. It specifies CASSLRTGATSYEQYF.

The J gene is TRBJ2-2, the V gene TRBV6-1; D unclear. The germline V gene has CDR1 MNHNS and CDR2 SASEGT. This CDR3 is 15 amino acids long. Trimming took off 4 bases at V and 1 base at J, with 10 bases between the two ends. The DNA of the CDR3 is TGTGCCAGCAGTGTTTGGGGATGGAACACCGGGGAGCTGTTTTTT. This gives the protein CASSVWGWNTGELFF.

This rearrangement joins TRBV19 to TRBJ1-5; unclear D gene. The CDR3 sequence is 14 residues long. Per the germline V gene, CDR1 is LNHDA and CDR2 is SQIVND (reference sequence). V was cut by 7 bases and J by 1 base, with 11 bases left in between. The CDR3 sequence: CASKVRGSNQPQHF. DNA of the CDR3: TGTGCCAGTAAAGTCAGAGGCAGCAATCAGCCCCAGCATTTT.

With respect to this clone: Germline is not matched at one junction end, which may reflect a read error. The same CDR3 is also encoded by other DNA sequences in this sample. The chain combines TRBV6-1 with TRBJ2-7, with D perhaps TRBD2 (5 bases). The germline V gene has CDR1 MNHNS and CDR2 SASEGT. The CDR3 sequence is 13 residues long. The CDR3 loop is CASSGVGFYEQYF. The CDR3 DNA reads TGTGCTAGCAGCGGTGTCGGCTTCTACGAGCAGTACTTC.

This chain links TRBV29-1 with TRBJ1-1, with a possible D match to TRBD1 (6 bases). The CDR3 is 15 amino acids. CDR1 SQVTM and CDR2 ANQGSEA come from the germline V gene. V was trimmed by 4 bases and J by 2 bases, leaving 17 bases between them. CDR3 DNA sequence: TGCAGCGTTGTTGGACTGGCGGGACACAACACTGAAGCTTTCTTT. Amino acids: CSVVGLAGHNTEAFF.

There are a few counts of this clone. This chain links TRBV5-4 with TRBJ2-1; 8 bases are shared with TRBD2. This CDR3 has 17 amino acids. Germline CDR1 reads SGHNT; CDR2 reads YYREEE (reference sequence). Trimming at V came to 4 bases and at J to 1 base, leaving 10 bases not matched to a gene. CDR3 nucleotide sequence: TGTGCCAGCAGCATAGGGGGACTAGATGGTTCCTACAATGAGCAGTTCTTC. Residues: CASSIGGLDGSYNEQFF.

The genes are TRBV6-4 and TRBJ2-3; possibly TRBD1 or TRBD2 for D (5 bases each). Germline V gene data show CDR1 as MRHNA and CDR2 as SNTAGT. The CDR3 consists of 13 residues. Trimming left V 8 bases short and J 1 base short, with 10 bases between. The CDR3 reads CASRDLRTDTQYF. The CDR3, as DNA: TGTGCCAGCCGGGACCTCCGCACAGATACGCAGTATTTT.

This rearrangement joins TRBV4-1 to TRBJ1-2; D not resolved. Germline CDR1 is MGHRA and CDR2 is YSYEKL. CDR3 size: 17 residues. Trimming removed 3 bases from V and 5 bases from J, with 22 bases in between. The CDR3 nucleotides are TGCGCCAGCAGCCATGACATTGGACGGCGCGGGCGGTATGGCTACACCTTC. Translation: CASSHDIGRRGRYGYTF.

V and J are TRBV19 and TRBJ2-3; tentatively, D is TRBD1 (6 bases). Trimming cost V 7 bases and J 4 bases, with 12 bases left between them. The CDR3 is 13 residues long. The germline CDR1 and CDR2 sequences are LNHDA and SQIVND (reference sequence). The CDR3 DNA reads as TGTGCCAGTACCCAGGGGTTGCCAGATACGCAGTATTTT. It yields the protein CASTQGLPDTQYF.

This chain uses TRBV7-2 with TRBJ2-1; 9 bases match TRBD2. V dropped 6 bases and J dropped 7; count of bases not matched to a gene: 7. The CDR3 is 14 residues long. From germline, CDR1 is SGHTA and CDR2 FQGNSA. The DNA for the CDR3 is TGTGCCAGCAGGTCTCGGCGGGGGGGTAATGAGCAGTTCTTC. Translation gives CASRSRRGGNEQFF. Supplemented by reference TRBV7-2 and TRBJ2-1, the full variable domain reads GAGVSQSPSNKVTEKGKDVELRCDPISGHTALYWYRQSLGQGLEFLIYFQGNSAPDKSGLPSDRFSAERTGGSVSTLTIQRTQQEDSAVYLCASRSRRGGNEQFFGPGTRLTVL.

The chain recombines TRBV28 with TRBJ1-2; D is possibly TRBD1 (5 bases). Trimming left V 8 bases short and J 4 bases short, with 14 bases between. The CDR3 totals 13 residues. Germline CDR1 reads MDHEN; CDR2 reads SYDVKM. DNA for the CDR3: TGTGCCAGCTCCAACGGGGGGGGCTATGGCTACACCTTC. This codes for CASSNGGGYGYTF.

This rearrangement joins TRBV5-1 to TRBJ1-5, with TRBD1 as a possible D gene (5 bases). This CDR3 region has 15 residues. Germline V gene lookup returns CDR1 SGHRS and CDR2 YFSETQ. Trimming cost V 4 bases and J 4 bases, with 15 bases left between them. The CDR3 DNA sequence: TGCGCCAGCAGCCTGGGGACGACGATTAATCAGCCCCAGCATTTT. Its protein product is CASSLGTTINQPQHF.

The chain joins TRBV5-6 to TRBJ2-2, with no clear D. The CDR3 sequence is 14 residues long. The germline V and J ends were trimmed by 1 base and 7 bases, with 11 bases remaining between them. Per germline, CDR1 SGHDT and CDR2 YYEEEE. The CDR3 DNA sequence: TGTGCCAGCAGCTTGCCCTTGACCGGCGGGGAGCTGTTTTTT. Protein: CASSLPLTGGELFF.

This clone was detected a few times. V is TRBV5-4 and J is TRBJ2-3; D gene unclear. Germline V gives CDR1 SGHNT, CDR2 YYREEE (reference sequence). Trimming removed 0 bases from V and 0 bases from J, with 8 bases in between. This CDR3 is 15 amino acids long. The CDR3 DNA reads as TGTGCCAGCAGCTTGGGGAGCGTTAGCACAGATACGCAGTATTTT. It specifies CASSLGSVSTDTQYF.

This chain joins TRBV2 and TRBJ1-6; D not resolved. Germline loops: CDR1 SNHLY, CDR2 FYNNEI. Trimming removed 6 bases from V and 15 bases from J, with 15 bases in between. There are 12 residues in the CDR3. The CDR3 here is CASRGPTWGLHF. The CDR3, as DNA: TGTGCCAGCAGGGGCCCCACTTGGGGCCTCCACTTT.

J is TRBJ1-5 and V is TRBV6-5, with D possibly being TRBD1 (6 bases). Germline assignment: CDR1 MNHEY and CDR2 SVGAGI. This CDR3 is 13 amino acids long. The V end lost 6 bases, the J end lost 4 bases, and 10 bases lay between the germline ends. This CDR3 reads CASSGQQNQPQHF. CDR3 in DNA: TGTGCCAGCAGCGGACAGCAGAATCAGCCCCAGCATTTT.